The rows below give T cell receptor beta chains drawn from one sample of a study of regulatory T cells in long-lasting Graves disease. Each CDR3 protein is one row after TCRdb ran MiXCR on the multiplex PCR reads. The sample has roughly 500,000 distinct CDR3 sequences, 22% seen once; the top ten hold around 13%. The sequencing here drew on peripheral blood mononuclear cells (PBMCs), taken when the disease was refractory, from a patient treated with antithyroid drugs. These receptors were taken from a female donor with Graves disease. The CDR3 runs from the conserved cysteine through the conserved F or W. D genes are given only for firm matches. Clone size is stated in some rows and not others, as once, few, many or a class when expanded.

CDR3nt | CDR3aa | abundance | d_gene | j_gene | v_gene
TGTGCCAGTTGGGGAGGGGGTGGAAAAGAGACCCAGTACTTC | CASWGGGGKETQYF | NA | NA | TRBJ2-5 | TRBV19
TGTGCCAGCAATAACGGGTACGCGCGGACTGAAGCTTTCTTT | CASNNGYARTEAFF | many | NA | TRBJ1-1 | TRBV11-2
TGTGCCAGCAGCCCCCCAGGGTATCATGGCTACACCTTC | CASSPPGYHGYTF | many | NA | TRBJ1-2 | TRBV11-1
TGCAGTGCTAGAGAGCTGGGGCGCGACTATGGCTACACCTTC | CSARELGRDYGYTF | NA | NA | TRBJ1-2 | TRBV20-1
TGTGCCAGCAGCCAAGATTCGGCGAACACCATATATTTT | CASSQDSANTIYF | few | NA | TRBJ1-3 | TRBV3-1
TGTGCCAGCAGCCCCCAAGCGGGCGACGAGCAGTACTTC | CASSPQAGDEQYF | NA | NA | TRBJ2-7 | TRBV7-9
TGTGCCAGCAGCTGGGACGGATCCTACGAGCAGCACTTC | CASSWDGSYEQHF | once | NA | TRBJ2-7 | TRBV7-2
TGTGCCAGCAGCTTGGGAAAGGACAGGGGAAGTGGCGGCTACACCTTC | CASSLGKDRGSGGYTF | many | TRBD1 | TRBJ1-2 | TRBV7-8
TGTGCCAGCAGCAAGGACCCTTCTCACGTCCTGACTTTC | CASSKDPSHVLTF | many | NA | TRBJ2-6 | TRBV28
TGTGCCAGCAGTCCCTCGGGACAGCAAAATCAGCCCCAGCATTTT | CASSPSGQQNQPQHF | many | TRBD1 | TRBJ1-5 | TRBV27
TGCAGTGCTAGAAGGGGCCAGGGAGGGACAGATACGCAGTATTTT | CSARRGQGGTDTQYF | NA | TRBD2 | TRBJ2-3 | TRBV20-1
TGCAGTGCTAGTAAGGGGGGGGGCAATCAGCCCCAGCATTTT | CSASKGGGNQPQHF | few | NA | TRBJ1-5 | TRBV20-1
TGTGCCAGCAGTTTTCTCTGGGCCAAAAACATTCAGTACTTC | CASSFLWAKNIQYF | NA | NA | TRBJ2-4 | TRBV28
TGTGCCATCAGTGGAGGACAGGGGGGGAACTATGGCTACACCTTC | CAISGGQGGNYGYTF | many | TRBD1 | TRBJ1-2 | TRBV10-3
TGCGCCAGCAGCCAAGATCCAGGGGAGCGTTTTGCCCAGCATTTT | CASSQDPGERFAQHF | once | NA | TRBJ1-5 | TRBV4-3
TGCGCCAGCAGCCAACTCCCCCCGGGGATTAATGAAAAACTGTTTTTT | CASSQLPPGINEKLFF | NA | NA | TRBJ1-4 | TRBV4-1
TGTGCCAGCAAAGGAGTCGGGGAGCTGTTTTTT | CASKGVGELFF | NA | NA | TRBJ2-2 | TRBV27
TGCAGTGCCGCTCAGACAGGGGGCGCATCTGAAGCTTTCTTT | CSAAQTGGASEAFF | many | TRBD1 | TRBJ1-1 | TRBV20-1
TGCAGCGTCACCTCCGGGTATGGCTACACCTTC | CSVTSGYGYTF | NA | NA | TRBJ1-2 | TRBV29-1
TGTGCCAGCGCCTTCGGGGGTAACTATGGCTACACCTTC | CASAFGGNYGYTF | few | NA | TRBJ1-2 | TRBV6-2/TRBV6-3
TGTGCCGGTACGACGGGAGGGCCGGGGAATGAGCAGTTCTTC | CAGTTGGPGNEQFF | NA | TRBD2 | TRBJ2-1 | TRBV28
TGTGCCTGGACATTGAGAAGTGCTGAAGCTTTCTTT | CAWTLRSAEAFF | NA | NA | TRBJ1-1 | TRBV30
TGTGCCAGCAGCCAAGCCGGGACCGGGTCCGGCTCACCCCTCCACTTT | CASSQAGTGSGSPLHF | few | NA | TRBJ1-6 | TRBV3-1
TGCGCCAGCAGCTTGTCGCAGGGAAGGTACGGTGAAGCTTTCTTT | CASSLSQGRYGEAFF | many | NA | TRBJ1-1 | TRBV5-1
TGTGCCACCAGCAGAGCTTGGAGCTCCTATAATTCACCCCTCCACTTT | CATSRAWSSYNSPLHF | many | NA | TRBJ1-6 | TRBV15
TGTGCCAGCAGCTACGAAGGGCTAGCGGGAGATTGGGCCGGGGAGCTGTTTTTT | CASSYEGLAGDWAGELFF | many | TRBD2 | TRBJ2-2 | TRBV7-2
TGTGCCAGCAGTGAACTTAGGAGCTCCTATAATTCACCCCTCCACTTT | CASSELRSSYNSPLHF | few | NA | TRBJ1-6 | TRBV27
TGCAGCGTTGAGGTCTGGACAGCTGAAGCTTTCTTT | CSVEVWTAEAFF | many | NA | TRBJ1-1 | TRBV29-1
TGTGCCAGTAACAAAGCCAAAGGGGTGTCCACTGAAGCTTTCTTT | CASNKAKGVSTEAFF | many | NA | TRBJ1-1 | TRBV12-3/TRBV12-4
TGTGCCAGTAGTCTCATCGACACAGGGATCAGGGCCAACGTCCTGACTTTC | CASSLIDTGIRANVLTF | few | NA | TRBJ2-6 | TRBV19
TGCAGTGCCCCCCTAAGCGGGGCTTACCGGGAGACCCAGTACTTC | CSAPLSGAYRETQYF | many | TRBD2 | TRBJ2-5 | TRBV20-1
TGTGCCAGTAGAACCGGGACAGGGCCTAACTATGGCTACACCTTC | CASRTGTGPNYGYTF | NA | TRBD1 | TRBJ1-2 | TRBV3-1
TGTGCCACCAGCAGAGCGACAGGGGACTACAATCAGCCCCAGCATTTT | CATSRATGDYNQPQHF | many | TRBD1 | TRBJ1-5 | TRBV15
TGTGCCAGCAGTTTATCGGGGCTAGCGGACGACGAGCAGTACTTC | CASSLSGLADDEQYF | many | TRBD2 | TRBJ2-7 | TRBV28